This T cell receptor (beta chain) was profiled in a study of PD-L1 blockade in urothelial cancer. Across the study: Atezolizumab, begun by patients in about 2014, was given at 1,200 mg intravenously every 3 weeks. Prior chemotherapy ranged from 0 to 3 regimens per patient. Study-wide points: Greater 3-week expansion of tumor-associated blood clones was recorded for durable-benefit patients. Clonality of blood TCR below the median before treatment predicted better survival.

Measured with immunoSEQ multiplex PCR; TCRdb has only the in-frame clones, and not every one. Among approximately 50,000 clones listed, 70% to 90% were seen once. This clone appeared once. Its antigen is as yet unknown. The material sequenced was PBMCs, taken around atezolizumab (anti-PD-L1) treatment. The clonotype was recovered from a man aged 55 to 69 with urothelial cancer.

CDR3 DNA sequence: TGCGCCAGCAGCCAACTACTAGCGGCTACAACCTACGAGCAGTACTTC. This codes for CASSQLLAATTYEQYF. The chain joins TRBV4-1 to TRBJ2-7, with 8 bases aligning to TRBD2. Trimming took 2 bases from V and 2 from J; bases not matched to a gene: 8. Per the germline V gene, CDR1 is MGHRA and CDR2 is YSYEKL. This CDR3 has 16 residues.